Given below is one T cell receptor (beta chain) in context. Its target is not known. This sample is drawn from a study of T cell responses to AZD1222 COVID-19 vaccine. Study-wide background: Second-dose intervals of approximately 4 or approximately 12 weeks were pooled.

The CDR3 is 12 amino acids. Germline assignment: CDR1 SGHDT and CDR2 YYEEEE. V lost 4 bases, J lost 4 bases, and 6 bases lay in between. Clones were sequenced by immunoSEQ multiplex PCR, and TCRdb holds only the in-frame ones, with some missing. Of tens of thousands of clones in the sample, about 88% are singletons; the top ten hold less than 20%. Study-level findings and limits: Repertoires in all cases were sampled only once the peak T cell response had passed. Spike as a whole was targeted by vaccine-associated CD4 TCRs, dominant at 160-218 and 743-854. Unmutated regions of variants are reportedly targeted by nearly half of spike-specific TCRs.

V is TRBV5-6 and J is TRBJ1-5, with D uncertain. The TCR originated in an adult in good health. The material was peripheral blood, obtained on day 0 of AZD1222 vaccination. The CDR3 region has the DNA TGTGCCAGCAGCCGGGATAATCAGCCCCAGCATTTT. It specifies CASSRDNQPQHF.